One sample yielded the 12 T cell receptor beta chains listed below, sequenced in a study of CXCR3-negative and CXCR3-positive naive CD8 T cells. UMI-tagged TRB cDNA libraries were built via 5' RACE. From its re-call of the 5' RACE reads, TCRdb lists each CDR3 protein once, without DNA. Here the sample table reports more than 80,000 distinct CDR3 sequences. Study results and limitations: CXCR3-positive naive cells had more hydrophobic TRB CDR3s than CXCR3-negative naive cells.

Their target antigens are unknown. The sample was naive CXCR3+ CD8+ T cells from blood. Subset in this sample: CD45RO-CCR7+CD27+CD95- naive CD8+ T cells expressing CXCR3 (TNR3+). These receptors originate from a human donor in good health. Some clones in this sample may be carry-over from other donors' samples.

This chain links TRBV29-1 with TRBJ2-1; absent DNA, TCRdb's TRBD2 call cannot be checked. Germline lookup yields CDR1 SQVTM and CDR2 ANQGSEA. The CDR3 spans 13 residues. The chain's CDR3 is CSVAGLAPNEQFF.

The chain is built from TRBV12-3 or TRBV12-4 and TRBJ2-5; the TCRdb call, TRBD1, lacks DNA for checking. The CDR3 spans 12 residues. CDR3 in amino acids: CASRSGRGTQCF.

The V gene is TRBV11-3, the J gene TRBJ2-3; the TCRdb D gene call, TRBD2, has no DNA to confirm it. The germline CDR1 and CDR2 sequences are SGHNT and YENEEA. This CDR3 contains 18 residues. CDR3 residues: CASSPGTSGGHSTDTQYF. Full variable domain (remainder filled in from reference TRBV11-3 and TRBJ2-3): EAGVVQSPRYKIIEKKQPVAFWCNPISGHNTLYWYLQNLGQGPELLIRYENEEAVDDSQLPKDRFSAERLKGVDSTLKIQPAELGDSAVYLCASSPGTSGGHSTDTQYFGPGTRLTVL.

The chain recombines TRBV11-2 with TRBJ1-2. CDR3 length: 13 amino acids. The germline V gene encodes CDR1 SGHAT and CDR2 FQNNGV. CDR3 region: CASSSDTPYGYTF.

The V gene is TRBV28, the J gene TRBJ2-1; TCRdb designates TRBD1, a call that cannot be tested without DNA. Germline V gene sequence: CDR1 MDHEN, CDR2 SYDVKM. The CDR3 length is 17 residues. The CDR3 loop reads CASSDRDRADSYNEQFF.

The rearrangement links TRBV7-9 to TRBJ1-2. From germline, CDR1 is SEHNR and CDR2 FQNEAQ (reference sequence). CDR3 length equals 12 residues. This CDR3 reads CANLRSYYGYTF.

The genes are TRBV5-1 and TRBJ1-1; TCRdb's assignment of TRBD1 cannot be checked, as there is no DNA. The CDR3 totals 13 residues. Germline assignment: CDR1 SGHRS and CDR2 YFSETQ. The CDR3 region is CASRQGPNTEAFF.

This sequence joins TRBV11-2 and TRBJ2-3; TCRdb designates TRBD2, a call that cannot be tested without DNA. This CDR3 has 16 residues. Germline V CDR1 and CDR2: SGHAT, FQNNGV. The CDR3 spells CASSSSVADYTDTQYF.

The CDR3 loop is CASSSPGLAEYQETQYF. V is TRBV5-1 and J is TRBJ2-5; absent DNA, TCRdb's TRBD2 call cannot be checked. Germline V CDR1 and CDR2: SGHRS, YFSETQ. The CDR3 runs 17 residues.

This chain connects TRBV2 to TRBJ2-1; the TCRdb call, TRBD2, lacks DNA for checking. This CDR3 region has 22 residues. The germline CDR1 and CDR2 sequences are SNHLY and FYNNEI. The CDR3 protein is CAGSASDIAGLAGGPALYEQFF.

The rearrangement links TRBV18 to TRBJ2-5; absent DNA, TCRdb's TRBD1 call cannot be checked. From germline, CDR1 is KGHSH and CDR2 LQKENI. The CDR3 runs 15 residues. This CDR3 reads CASSPWDNNGKTQYF.

The chain links TRBV5-1 to TRBJ2-7; TCRdb indicates TRBD2, and absent DNA this call remains unverified. There are 15 residues in the CDR3. Germline V gene sequence: CDR1 SGHRS, CDR2 YFSETQ. The CDR3 reads CASSKSHRGSYEQYF. The whole variable domain, remainder taken from reference TRBV5-1 and TRBJ2-7, is KAGVTQTPRYLIKTRGQQVTLSCSPISGHRSVSWYQQTPGQGLQFLFEYFSETQRNKGNFPGRFSGRQFSNSRSEMNVSTLELGDSALYLCASSKSHRGSYEQYFGPGTRLTVT.